This T cell receptor beta chain was recorded in a study of cytomegalovirus exposure and HLA in healthy donors. CDR1 MNHEY and CDR2 SMNVEV come from the germline V gene (reference sequence). CDR3 length equals 15 residues. V lost 8 bases to trimming and J lost 3 bases; unmatched junction nucleotides: 9. In the PCR, 60 Vbeta and 13 Jbeta primers were used. Only in-frame clones appear in the TCRdb table, and some are missing; sequencing was by immunoSEQ multiplex PCR. Of fewer than 250,000 clones listed, roughly 80% were seen once; the top ten hold 2.9%. The chain joins TRBV27 to TRBJ1-4; TRBD1 matches at 7 bases. This clonotype was obtained from a man aged 25 to 45 in good health and CMV-seronegative. Sequenced input: PBMCs. The CDR3 DNA is TGTGCCAGCTCCCTGCGGGACAGACCTAATGAAAAACTGTTTTTT. This encodes CASSLRDRPNEKLFF.